This record concerns one T cell receptor (beta chain) sequence. Its specificity is unknown. This specimen belongs to a study of response to subunit inactivated influenza vaccine. Whole-study findings and limits: Authors suggested each seasonal flu vaccination may recruit only limited numbers of new T cells.

TCRdb reprocessed the RT-PCR reads via MiXCR and lists one record per CDR3 protein. In the table there are about 480,000 distinct CDR3 sequences, approximately 13% of which are singletons. J lost 1 base, V lost 1 base, and 11 bases had no gene match. The germline V gene has CDR1 SGHKS and CDR2 YYEKEE (reference sequence). This CDR3 spans 17 amino acids. The sample in question was PBMCs from blood, obtained more than 35 days after vaccination. The receptor comes from a man over 45 who received an inactivated influenza vaccine. V gene TRBV5-5 combines with J gene TRBJ2-7; 7 nucleotides match TRBD1. CDR3 nucleotide sequence: TGTGCCAGCAGCTTGCCTTTACTCCGGGACAGTTCCTACGAGCAGTACTTC. Residues: CASSLPLLRDSSYEQYF.